This T cell receptor beta chain was documented in a study of monozygotic twins with inflammatory bowel disease. Study-wide results and caveats: Those with IBD had lower TCRbeta diversity (inverse Simpson) than their healthy co-twins did.

From its re-call of the 5' RACE reads, TCRdb lists each CDR3 protein once, without DNA. The sample includes approximately 400,000 distinct CDR3 sequences. Germline CDR1 reads SGHRS; CDR2 reads YFSETQ. The CDR3 is 17 residues long. On this clonotype itself: What it recognizes is unknown.

The chain links TRBV5-1 to TRBJ2-3; checking the TCRdb D call of TRBD2 is not possible without DNA. Material for sequencing was blood. The sequence came from a human donor with ulcerative colitis or Crohn's disease, or a healthy co-twin of an affected twin (not recorded which). The CDR3 reads CASSLSPLAGGTDTQYF.